This T cell receptor beta chain was observed in a study of OX40 agonist ivuxolimab in advanced cancers. General study points: Clonal expansion among partial responders at 0.1-3.0 mg/kg ranked near the lowest.

CDR1 LNHDA and CDR2 SQIVND come from the germline V gene (reference sequence). CDR3 length: 16 residues. V shed 6 bases, J shed 4 bases, and the junction held 8 bases outside the gene matches. This clone appeared a single time. Its matching antigen is unknown. Profiled with immunoSEQ multiplex PCR; TCRdb holds only in-frame clones, not every one. This sample yields fewer than 70,000 clones, of which around 80% are seen a single time; about 2.4% belongs to the top ten. The origin of this receptor is an adult with an advanced solid tumor such as melanoma, head and neck, liver or kidney cancer. The sample consisted of CD4+ or CD8+ T cells sorted from blood, taken in a trial of the OX40 agonist ivuxolimab. The chain carries TRBV19 and TRBJ2-1; 11 bases map to TRBD2. As DNA, the CDR3 is TGTGCCAGTAGCAAATTAGCGGGGGGGCGGTACAATGAGCAGTTCTTC. Translated, it gives CASSKLAGGRYNEQFF.